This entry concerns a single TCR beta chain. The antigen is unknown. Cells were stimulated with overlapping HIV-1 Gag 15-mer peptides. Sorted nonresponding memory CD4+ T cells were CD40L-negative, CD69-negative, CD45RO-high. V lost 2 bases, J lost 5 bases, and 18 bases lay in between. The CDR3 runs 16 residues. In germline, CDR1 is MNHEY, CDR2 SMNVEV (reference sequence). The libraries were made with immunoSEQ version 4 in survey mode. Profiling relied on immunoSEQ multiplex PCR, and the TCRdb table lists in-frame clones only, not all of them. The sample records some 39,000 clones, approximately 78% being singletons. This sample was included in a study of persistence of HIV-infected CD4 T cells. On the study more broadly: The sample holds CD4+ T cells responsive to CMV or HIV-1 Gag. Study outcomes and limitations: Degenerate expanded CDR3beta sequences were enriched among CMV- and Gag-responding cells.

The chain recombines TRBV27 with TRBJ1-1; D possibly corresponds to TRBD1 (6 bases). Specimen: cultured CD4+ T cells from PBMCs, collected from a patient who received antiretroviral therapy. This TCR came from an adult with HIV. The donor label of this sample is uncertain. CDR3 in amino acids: CASSLNWQGRITEAFF. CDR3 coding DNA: TGTGCCAGCAGTTTAAATTGGCAGGGGCGGATAACTGAAGCTTTCTTT.